This paragraph reports one T cell receptor (beta chain). The antigen is unknown. This sample is drawn from a study of T cells in localized non-small cell lung cancer. Study-level results: There was higher T cell clonality in uninvolved adjacent lung than in tumor, and it was highest there. Adjacent lung exhibited a median of 57 among the 100 most abundant tumor clones.

Germline V gene sequence: CDR1 ENHRY, CDR2 SYGVKD. There are 16 residues in the CDR3. The V and J ends lost 0 bases and 1 base respectively, with 12 bases between them. The method was immunoSEQ multiplex PCR; TCRdb's version includes in-frame clones alone and lacks a portion of them. Among around 19,000 clones listed, more than 70% were seen once. The chain is built from TRBV10-3 and TRBJ1-1; D gene ambiguous. This TCR derives from a male donor aged 60 or over with stage III lung adenocarcinoma. The source was peripheral blood, collected before any cancer treatment. The CDR3: CAISESGGLSNTEAFF. DNA for the CDR3: TGTGCCATCAGTGAGTCGGGCGGCTTATCGAACACTGAAGCTTTCTTT.